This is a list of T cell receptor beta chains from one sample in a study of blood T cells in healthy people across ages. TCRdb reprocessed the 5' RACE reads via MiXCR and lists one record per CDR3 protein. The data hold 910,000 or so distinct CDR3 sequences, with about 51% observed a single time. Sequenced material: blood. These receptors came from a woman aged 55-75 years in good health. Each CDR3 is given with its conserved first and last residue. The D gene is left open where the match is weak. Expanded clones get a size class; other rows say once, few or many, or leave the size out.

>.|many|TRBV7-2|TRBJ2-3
CASSLAVYLTDTQYF
TGTGCCAGCAGCTTAGCGGTCTACCTCACAGATACGCAGTATTTT
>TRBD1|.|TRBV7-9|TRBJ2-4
CASSHRTGAKNIQYF
TGTGCCAGCAGCCACCGGACAGGGGCAAAAAACATTCAGTACTTC
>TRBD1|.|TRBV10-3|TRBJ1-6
CAISGTGVNSPLHF
TGTGCCATCAGCGGGACAGGGGTTAATTCACCCCTCCACTTT
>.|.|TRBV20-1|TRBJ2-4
CSALPYRDIAKNIQYF
TGCAGTGCACTACCCTACAGGGACATAGCCAAAAACATTCAGTACTTC
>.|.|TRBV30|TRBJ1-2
CAWSVGDISDGYTF
TGTGCCTGGAGTGTGGGGGATATAAGCGATGGCTACACCTTC
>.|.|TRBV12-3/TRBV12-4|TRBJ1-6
CASSLALLGSPLHF
TGTGCCAGCAGTTTAGCGCTCTTGGGCTCACCCCTCCACTTT
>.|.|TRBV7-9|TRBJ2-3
CASSLEGFSTDTQYF
TGTGCCAGCAGCTTAGAAGGATTTAGCACAGATACGCAGTATTTT
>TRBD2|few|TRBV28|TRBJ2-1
CASSPLRLAGGLYEQFF
TGTGCCAGCAGCCCATTAAGACTAGCGGGAGGGTTATATGAGCAGTTCTTC
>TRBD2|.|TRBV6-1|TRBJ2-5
CASRPGLAAPKTQYF
TGTGCCAGCAGACCAGGACTAGCGGCTCCGAAGACCCAGTACTTC
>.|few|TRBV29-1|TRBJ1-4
CIGQINEKLFF
TGCATCGGTCAGATTAATGAAAAACTGTTTTTT
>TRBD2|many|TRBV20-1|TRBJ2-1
CSARPLAGVHNEQFF
TGCAGTGCTAGACCCCTAGCGGGAGTCCACAATGAGCAGTTCTTC
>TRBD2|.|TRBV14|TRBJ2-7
CASSRLAGLSEQYF
TGTGCCAGCAGCCGACTAGCGGGACTCAGTGAGCAGTACTTC
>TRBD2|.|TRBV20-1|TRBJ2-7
CSATVTSGTYEQYF
TGCAGTGCTACCGTGACTAGCGGTACCTACGAGCAGTACTTC
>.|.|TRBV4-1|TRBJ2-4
CASSQGRASRGKNIQYF
TGCGCCAGCAGCCAAGGGAGGGCTTCACGCGGCAAAAACATTCAGTACTTC
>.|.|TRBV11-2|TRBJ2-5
CASSSTRAGTPQETQYF
TGTGCCAGCAGCTCCACCAGGGCAGGAACGCCCCAAGAGACCCAGTACTTC
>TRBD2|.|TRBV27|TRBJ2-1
CASSLIAGGPGNEQFF
TGTGCCAGCAGTTTAATAGCGGGAGGCCCGGGTAATGAGCAGTTCTTC
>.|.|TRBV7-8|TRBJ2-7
CASSYRDVPYEQYF
TGTGCCAGCAGCTACCGGGACGTCCCCTACGAGCAGTACTTC
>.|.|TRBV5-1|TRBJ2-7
CASSFDKGSLYEQYF
TGCGCCAGCAGCTTCGATAAGGGCAGCCTCTACGAGCAGTACTTC
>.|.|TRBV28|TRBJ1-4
CASSPRTDEKLFF
TGTGCCAGCAGTCCGAGGACGGATGAAAAACTGTTTTTT
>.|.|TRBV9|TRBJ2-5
CASSVGRTMVETQYF
TGTGCCAGCAGCGTAGGTAGAACGATGGTGGAGACCCAGTACTTC
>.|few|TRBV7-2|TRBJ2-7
CASSLRGIIEQYF
TGTGCCAGCAGCTTACGCGGGATAATCGAGCAGTACTTC
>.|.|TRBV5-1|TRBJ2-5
CASSWDVQETQYF
TGCGCCAGCAGCTGGGACGTACAAGAGACCCAGTACTTC
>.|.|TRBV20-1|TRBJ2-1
CSARFTSIEQFF
TGCAGTGCTAGATTCACTAGCATTGAGCAGTTCTTC
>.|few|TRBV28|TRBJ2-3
CASSLPHGNGDTQYF
TGTGCCAGCAGTTTACCACATGGCAACGGAGATACGCAGTATTTT
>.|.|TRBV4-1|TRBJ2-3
CASSETRDIPTDTQYF
TGCGCCAGCAGCGAAACCCGGGACATTCCCACAGATACGCAGTATTTT
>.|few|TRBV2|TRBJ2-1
CASSPYSEQFF
TGTGCCAGCAGCCCATACTCTGAGCAGTTCTTC
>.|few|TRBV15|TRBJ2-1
CATSFIRVSSYNEQFF
TGTGCCACCAGCTTTATAAGGGTTAGCTCCTACAATGAGCAGTTCTTC
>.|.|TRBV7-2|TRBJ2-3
CASSRASASTDTQYF
TGTGCCAGCAGTCGCGCCTCCGCTAGCACAGATACGCAGTATTTT
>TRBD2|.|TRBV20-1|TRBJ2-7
CSATVSGIGGEQYF
TGCAGTGCAACTGTCAGCGGGATCGGGGGCGAGCAGTACTTC
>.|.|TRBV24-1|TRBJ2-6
CATSDSPGAGAGANVLTF
TGTGCCACCAGTGATTCCCCAGGGGCTGGGGCCGGGGCCAACGTCCTGACTTTC
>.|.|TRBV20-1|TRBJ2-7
CSARDPRGGHYEQYF
TGCAGTGCTAGAGACCCCAGGGGCGGTCACTACGAGCAGTACTTC
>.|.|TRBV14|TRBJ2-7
CASSQLPYEQYF
TGTGCCAGCAGCCAATTACCCTACGAGCAGTACTTC
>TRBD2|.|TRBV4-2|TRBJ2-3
CASSQDFGLAGTSDAQYF
TGTGCCAGCAGCCAAGATTTTGGCCTAGCGGGAACCTCAGATGCGCAGTATTTT
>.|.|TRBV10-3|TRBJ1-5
CAISTGTHYSNQPQHF
TGTGCCATCAGCACCGGGACCCACTATAGCAATCAGCCCCAGCATTTT
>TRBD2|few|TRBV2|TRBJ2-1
CASSPLAGLWNEQFF
TGTGCCAGCAGTCCACTAGCGGGCCTCTGGAATGAGCAGTTCTTC
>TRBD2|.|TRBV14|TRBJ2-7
CASSPASGSEQYF
TGTGCCAGCAGCCCTGCTAGCGGGAGCGAGCAGTACTTC
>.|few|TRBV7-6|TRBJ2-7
CASSLLTDSSYEQYF
TGTGCCAGCAGCCTCCTGACTGATAGCTCCTACGAGCAGTACTTC
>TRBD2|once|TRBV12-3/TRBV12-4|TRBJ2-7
CASSGTEGLNEQYF
TGTGCCAGCAGTGGGACTGAGGGACTAAACGAGCAGTACTTC
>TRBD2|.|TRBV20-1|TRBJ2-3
CSARRGSGRNTDTQYF
TGCAGTGCTAGGCGTGGGAGCGGGAGGAACACAGATACGCAGTATTTT
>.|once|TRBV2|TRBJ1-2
CASSEGAGPDTF
TGTGCCAGCAGTGAAGGGGCAGGGCCTGACACCTTC
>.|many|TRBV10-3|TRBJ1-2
CAISENAGPYGYTF
TGTGCCATCAGTGAGAACGCAGGGCCGTATGGCTACACCTTC
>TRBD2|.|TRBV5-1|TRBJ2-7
CASSSGTSGSPSYEQYF
TGCGCCAGCAGCTCTGGGACTAGCGGGAGTCCCTCCTACGAGCAGTACTTC
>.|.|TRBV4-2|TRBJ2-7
CASSHDSASNEQYF
TGTGCCAGCAGCCACGATAGCGCCTCCAATGAGCAGTACTTC
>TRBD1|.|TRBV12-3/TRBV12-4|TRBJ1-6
CASSTRDRRFSPLHF
TGTGCCAGCAGCACCCGGGACAGGAGGTTTTCACCCCTCCACTTT
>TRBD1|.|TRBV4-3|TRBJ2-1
CASSQDGDRVLNEQFF
TGCGCCAGCAGCCAAGATGGGGACAGGGTGTTAAATGAGCAGTTCTTC
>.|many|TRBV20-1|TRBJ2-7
CSASVPSGAFSYEQYF
TGCAGTGCTAGTGTTCCTTCGGGGGCCTTCTCCTACGAGCAGTACTTC
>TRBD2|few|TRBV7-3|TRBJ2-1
CASSSIAGASYNEQFF
TGTGCCAGCAGCTCGATAGCGGGAGCCTCCTACAATGAGCAGTTCTTC
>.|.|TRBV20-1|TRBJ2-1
CSARDYPGLQFF
TGCAGTGCTAGAGATTATCCGGGGCTGCAGTTCTTC
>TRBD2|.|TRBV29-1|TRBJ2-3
CSVARLAGGGSLSSTDTQYF
TGCAGCGTTGCCCGGCTAGCGGGAGGGGGTTCATTAAGTAGCACAGATACGCAGTATTTT
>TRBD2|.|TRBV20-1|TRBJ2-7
CSARPAGVSYEQYF
TGCAGTGCCCGCCCAGCGGGAGTGTCCTACGAGCAGTACTTC
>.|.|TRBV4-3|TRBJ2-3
CASSQEGETTTTDTQYF
TGCGCCAGCAGCCAAGAGGGGGAGACAACCACCACAGATACGCAGTATTTT
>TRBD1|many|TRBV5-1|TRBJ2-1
CASSLAGTANNEQFF
TGCGCCAGCAGCTTGGCCGGGACAGCTAACAATGAGCAGTTCTTC
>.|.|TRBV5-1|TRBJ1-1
CASSLTGQTYEAFF
TGCGCCAGCAGCTTGACCGGACAGACCTATGAAGCTTTCTTT